These 4 T cell receptor beta chains came from one sample sequenced in a study of T cell responses to AZD1222 COVID-19 vaccine. TCRdb's copy holds only in-frame clones and misses some; the assay was immunoSEQ multiplex PCR. The sample has 120,000 to 150,000 clones; under 95% are singletons. The sequences come from peripheral blood, collected on day 0 of AZD1222 vaccination. The receptors come from an adult in good health.

About this clone itself: Germline and junction disagree at one end, which may indicate a read error. The chain couples TRBV7-7 to TRBJ2-3; D ambiguous. In germline, CDR1 is SSHAT, CDR2 FNYEAQ (reference sequence). This CDR3 has 14 residues. In DNA form, the CDR3 reads TGTGCTAGCAGCTTGGGTGCGGCCGGGGATACGCAGTATTTT. Protein: CASSLGAAGDTQYF.

The rearrangement uses TRBV19 and TRBJ2-1; TRBD1 matches 9 bases. From germline, CDR1 is LNHDA and CDR2 SQIVND (reference sequence). The CDR3 consists of 14 residues. The V segment lost 4 bases and the J segment 9 bases; nucleotides outside the gene matches: 7. DNA for the CDR3: TGTGCCAGTAGTAGAATGGGACAGGGTCGTGAGCAGTTCTTC. Its protein product is CASSRMGQGREQFF.

CDR3 in amino acids: CSVEDTSGRNEQFF. In nucleotides, the CDR3 is TGCAGCGTTGAAGATACAAGCGGGAGGAATGAGCAGTTCTTC. The chain recombines TRBV29-1 with TRBJ2-1, with TRBD2 matching over 9 bases. This CDR3 region has 14 residues. The germline CDR1 and CDR2 sequences are SQVTM and ANQGSEA. V lost 0 bases to trimming and J lost 7 bases; unmatched junction nucleotides: 4.

The chain uses TRBV7-9 and TRBJ2-2; TRBD2 agrees at 15 bases. There are 16 residues in the CDR3. Germline V gene sequence: CDR1 SEHNR, CDR2 FQNEAQ (reference sequence). The ends lost 11 bases at V and 5 bases at J; junction bases unmatched: 9. CDR3 nucleotides: TGTGCCGCGCCGGGACTAGCGGGAGGTGGTACCGGGGAGCTGTTTTTT. It yields the protein CAAPGLAGGGTGELFF.